This T cell receptor beta chain came from a study of glioma-infiltrating T cells after dendritic cell vaccination. About the study: Autologous tumor lysate was loaded overnight onto monocyte-derived dendritic cells grown 6 to 7 days with IL-4 and GM-CSF.

General observations from the study: Patients with more pretreatment TILs had longer time to progression and survival.

The immunoSEQ assay amplified TCRB CDR3 from up to roughly 2 ug DNA. The PCR used 60 V beta and 13 J beta primers. Measured with immunoSEQ multiplex PCR; TCRdb has only the in-frame clones, and not every one. The repertoire holds under 130,000 clones, more than 80% seen once, with roughly 12% in the top ten. Germline V lookup: CDR1 LNHDA, CDR2 SQIVND (reference sequence). J gave up 15 bases and V 8 bases, and 8 bases lay outside the gene matches. The length of the CDR3 is 12 residues. A note on this clone: The antigen is not known.

This rearrangement joins TRBV19 to TRBJ2-1; TRBD1 matches 12 bases. The source of this sequence is a human donor with glioblastoma. The sequences come from blood, collected before dendritic cell vaccination. Here the CDR3 reads CASQRGTGGPFF. CDR3 coding DNA: TGTGCCAGTCAGAGGGGGACAGGGGGCCCGTTCTTC.